What follows are 12 T cell receptor beta chains derived from one specimen sequenced in a study of control samples from healthy donors and cancer patients (dated by TCRdb to 2020 to 2021). Library preparation employed the immunoSEQ multiplex PCR assay. Not all clones reach the TCRdb copy of this immuneACCESS table, which keeps in-frame sequences only. Checked studies attribute under half of the gap to unresolved V genes and leave the rest unexplained. This sample gives 130,000 or so clones in total; roughly 92% of them show up just once. Clones ranked in the top ten supply around 13% of the sample. Sequencing used blood. These receptor sequences come from a middle-aged man in good health.

The chain is built from TRBV9 and TRBJ2-7; perhaps TRBD2 as D (6 bases). Germline V CDR1 and CDR2: SGDLS, YYNGEE. The CDR3 consists of 15 residues. The V end lost 0 bases, the J end lost 1 base, and 11 bases lay between the germline ends. CDR3 DNA: TGTGCCAGCAGCGTAGGCATCGGGGGATCCTACGAGCAGTACTTC. Its translation is CASSVGIGGSYEQYF.

This clone was recorded many times. This sequence joins TRBV7-9 and TRBJ2-3; TRBD2 agrees at 13 bases. Trimming removed 5 bases from V and 4 bases from J; junction bases left unmatched: 6. Germline CDR1 and CDR2: SEHNR and FQNEAQ (reference sequence). The CDR3 covers 16 residues. The CDR3 DNA sequence: TGTGCCAGCAGCAGAAAACTAGCGGGAGGGGCAGATACGCAGTATTTT. Translation: CASSRKLAGGADTQYF.

The rearrangement links TRBV4-2 to TRBJ2-2, with TRBD2 identical over 10 bases. The germline gives CDR1 LGHNA, CDR2 YNFKEQ. The J segment lost 4 bases and the V segment lost 2 bases, leaving 1 base of the junction unmatched. This CDR3 contains 15 residues. CDR3 DNA sequence: TGTGCCAGCAGCCAAACTAGCGGGACCACCGGGGAGCTGTTTTTT. Translated, it gives CASSQTSGTTGELFF.

The genes are TRBV6-2 or TRBV6-3 and TRBJ2-1, with 7 bases matching TRBD2. This CDR3 is 16 amino acids long. The ends lost 4 bases at V and 2 bases at J; junction bases unmatched: 8. CDR1 and CDR2 (germline): MNHEY, SVGEGT. CDR3 loop: CASSSPGAGPYNEQFF. In DNA, the CDR3 is TGTGCCAGCAGTTCCCCGGGAGCGGGGCCCTACAATGAGCAGTTCTTC.

V usage is TRBV10-3 and J usage is TRBJ2-1; TRBD1 or TRBD2 may be the D gene (5 bases each). CDR1 is ENHRY, CDR2 SYGVKD, per germline. Trimming shortened V by 7 bases and J by 3 bases, and 7 bases separated the two germline ends. CDR3 size: 12 residues. The CDR3 bases are TGTGCCATCATGGGGGACTACAATGAGCAGTTCTTC. Amino acids: CAIMGDYNEQFF.

For the CDR3, the DNA is TGTGCCATCGGGGACAGCAGCAATCAGCCCCAGCATTTT. Encoded protein: CAIGDSSNQPQHF. V usage is TRBV10-3 and J usage is TRBJ1-5; 7 nucleotides align to TRBD1. Germline values: CDR1 ENHRY, CDR2 SYGVKD. After removal of 8 bases from V and 1 base from J, the junction contained 2 bases not matched to a gene. CDR3 length: 13 amino acids.

The genes are TRBV11-1 and TRBJ2-7; 9 bases align to TRBD2. Germline loops: CDR1 SGHAT, CDR2 FQDESV (reference sequence). The ends lost 3 bases at V and 0 bases at J; junction bases unmatched: 0. The length of the CDR3 is 14 residues. CDR3 in DNA: TGTGCCAGCAGCTTGACTAGCGGCTCCTACGAGCAGTACTTC. Its protein is CASSLTSGSYEQYF.

The chain carries TRBV4-2 and TRBJ2-7, with a tentative D call TRBD2 (5 bases). There are 14 residues in the CDR3. The V gene lost 3 bases and the J gene lost 1 base, with 10 bases spanning the gap. Germline CDR1 reads LGHNA; CDR2 reads YNFKEQ. The DNA for the CDR3 is TGTGCCAGCAGCCACCAACGGACTTCCTACGAGCAGTACTTC. The encoded protein is CASSHQRTSYEQYF.

The chain uses TRBV14 and TRBJ2-5; D ambiguous. V shed 3 bases and J shed 1 base, with 9 bases lying between them. The CDR3 runs to 14 residues. Germline V gene lookup returns CDR1 SGHDN and CDR2 FVKESK. CDR3 loop: CASSHYTLQETQYF. The CDR3, as DNA: TGTGCCAGCAGCCATTATACTCTCCAAGAGACCCAGTACTTC.

The chain combines TRBV2 with TRBJ2-7; 7 bases fit TRBD1. The germline gives CDR1 SNHLY, CDR2 FYNNEI. V trimming: 6 bases; J trimming: 4 bases; junction bases outside the gene matches: 6. The length of the CDR3 is 13 residues. CDR3 residues: CASRRGQAYEQYF. The CDR3 DNA is TGTGCCAGCAGAAGAGGACAGGCTTACGAGCAGTACTTC.

The chain carries TRBV28 and TRBJ2-1, with D perhaps matching TRBD2 (6 bases). The CDR3 has 14 amino acids. Germline V gene sequence: CDR1 MDHEN, CDR2 SYDVKM. Trimming shortened V by 2 bases and J by 7 bases, and 12 bases separated the two germline ends. In DNA form, the CDR3 reads TGTGCCAGCAGTTTAGGAGGGGCGCTAAATGAGCAGTTCTTC. Translation: CASSLGGALNEQFF.

V usage is TRBV15 and J usage is TRBJ1-5, with 9 bases aligning to TRBD1. This CDR3 contains 18 residues. Germline CDR1 and CDR2: LNHNV and YYDKDF (reference sequence). J was trimmed by 0 bases and V by 3 bases; bases with no gene match: 9. The CDR3 DNA follows: TGTGCCACCAGCAGTCCACGACAGGGGGGGAGTAGCAATCAGCCCCAGCATTTT. Residues: CATSSPRQGGSSNQPQHF. Full variable domain (outside the CDR3, taken from reference TRBV15 and TRBJ1-5): DAMVIQNPRYQVTQFGKPVTLSCSQTLNHNVMYWYQQKSSQAPKLLFHYYDKDFNNEADTPDNFQSRRPNTSFCFLDIRSPGLGDTAMYLCATSSPRQGGSSNQPQHFGDGTRLSIL.